The sequence of this TCR beta chain was determined in a study of OX40 agonist ivuxolimab in advanced cancers. On the study more broadly: Patients were dosed intravenously with ivuxolimab at 0.01 to 10 mg/kg every 2 weeks.

This CDR3 has 15 amino acids. Germline-derived CDR1 and CDR2 are SGHDT and YYEEEE. V was cut by 4 bases and J by 1 base, with 11 bases left in between. The study's findings and limits: Antigens targeted by the expanded peripheral T cells were not determined. Relative to CD4+ cells, CD8+ T cells on average had more expanded clones.

TCRdb's copy holds only in-frame clones and misses some; the assay was immunoSEQ multiplex PCR. The sample records roughly 50,000 clones, around nine tenths being singletons. Details on this clone: Antigen unknown.

The sequenced sample was CD4+ or CD8+ T cells sorted from blood, obtained in a trial of the OX40 agonist ivuxolimab. The chain is built from TRBV5-6 and TRBJ2-2; D gene unclear. This clonotype originated in an adult with an advanced solid tumor such as melanoma, head and neck, liver or kidney cancer. CDR3 region: CASSPRNQNTGELFF. The CDR3 DNA reads TGTGCCAGCAGCCCCCGGAACCAGAACACCGGGGAGCTGTTTTTT.